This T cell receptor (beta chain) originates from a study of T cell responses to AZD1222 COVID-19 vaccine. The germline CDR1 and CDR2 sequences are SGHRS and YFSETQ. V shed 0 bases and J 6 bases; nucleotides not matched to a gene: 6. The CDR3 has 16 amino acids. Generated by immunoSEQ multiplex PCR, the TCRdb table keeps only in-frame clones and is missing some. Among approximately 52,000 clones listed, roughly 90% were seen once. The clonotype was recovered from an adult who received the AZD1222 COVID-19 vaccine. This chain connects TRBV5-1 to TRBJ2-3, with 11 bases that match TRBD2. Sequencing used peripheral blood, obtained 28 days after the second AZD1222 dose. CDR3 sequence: CASSLGLAGYLDTQYF. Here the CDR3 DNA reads TGCGCCAGCAGCTTGGGACTAGCGGGATATTTGGATACGCAGTATTTT.